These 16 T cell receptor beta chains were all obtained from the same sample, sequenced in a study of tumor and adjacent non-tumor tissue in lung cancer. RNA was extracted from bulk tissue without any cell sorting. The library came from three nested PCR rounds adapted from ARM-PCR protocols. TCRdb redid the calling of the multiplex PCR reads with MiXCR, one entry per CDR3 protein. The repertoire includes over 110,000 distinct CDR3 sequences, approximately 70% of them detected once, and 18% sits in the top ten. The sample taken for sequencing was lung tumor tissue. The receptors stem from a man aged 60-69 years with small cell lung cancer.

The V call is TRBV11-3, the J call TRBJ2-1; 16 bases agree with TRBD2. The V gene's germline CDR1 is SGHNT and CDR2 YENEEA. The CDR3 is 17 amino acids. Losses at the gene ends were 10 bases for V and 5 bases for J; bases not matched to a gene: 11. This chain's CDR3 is CANSSGLAGGPHNEQFF. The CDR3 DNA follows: TGTGCCAACAGTTCGGGACTAGCGGGAGGGCCCCACAATGAGCAGTTCTTC.

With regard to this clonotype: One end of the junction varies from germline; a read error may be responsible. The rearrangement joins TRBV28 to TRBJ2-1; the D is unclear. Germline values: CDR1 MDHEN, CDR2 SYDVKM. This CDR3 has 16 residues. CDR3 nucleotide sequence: TGTGCCAGTAGTTTTCCGGGTCTGCATGGTTCGGATGAGCAGTTCTTC. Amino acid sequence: CASSFPGLHGSDEQFF. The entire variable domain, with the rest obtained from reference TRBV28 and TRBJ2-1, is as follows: DVKVTQSSRYLVKRTGEKVFLECVQDMDHENMFWYRQDPGLGLRLIYFSYDVKMKEKGDIPEGYSVSREKKERFSLILESASTNQTSMYLCASSFPGLHGSDEQFFGPGTRLTVL.

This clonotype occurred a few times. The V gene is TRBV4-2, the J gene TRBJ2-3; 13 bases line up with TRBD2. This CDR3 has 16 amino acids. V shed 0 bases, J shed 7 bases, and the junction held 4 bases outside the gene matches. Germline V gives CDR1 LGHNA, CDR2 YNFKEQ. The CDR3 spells CASSQDWTSGSYTQYF. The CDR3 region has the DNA TGTGCCAGCAGCCAAGATTGGACTAGCGGGAGTTATACGCAGTATTTT.

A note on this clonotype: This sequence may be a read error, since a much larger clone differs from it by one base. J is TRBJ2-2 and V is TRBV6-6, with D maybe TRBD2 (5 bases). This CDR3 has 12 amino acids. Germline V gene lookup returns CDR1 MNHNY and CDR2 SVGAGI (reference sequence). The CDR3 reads CASSMITGKLFF. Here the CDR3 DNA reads TGTGCCAGCAGCATGATCACCGGGAAGCTGTTTTTT.

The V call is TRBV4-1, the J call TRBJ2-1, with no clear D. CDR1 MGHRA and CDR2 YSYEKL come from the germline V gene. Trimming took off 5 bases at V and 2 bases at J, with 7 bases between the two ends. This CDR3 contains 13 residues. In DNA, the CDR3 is TGCGCCAGCAGCGGGCGGACCTACAATGAGCAGTTCTTC. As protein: CASSGRTYNEQFF.

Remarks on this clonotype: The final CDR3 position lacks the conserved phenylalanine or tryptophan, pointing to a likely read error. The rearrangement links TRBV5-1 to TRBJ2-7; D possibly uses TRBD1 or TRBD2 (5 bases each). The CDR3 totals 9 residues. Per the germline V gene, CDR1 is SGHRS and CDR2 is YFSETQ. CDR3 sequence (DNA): TGCGACGGGGCCCACGAGCAGTACTTA. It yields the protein CDGAHEQYL.

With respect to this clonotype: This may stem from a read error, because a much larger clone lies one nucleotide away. CDR3 nucleotide sequence: TGTACCAGCAGCATGATCACCGGGGAGCTGTTTTTT. Its translation is CTSSMITGELFF. The V and J genes are TRBV6-6 and TRBJ2-2; the D is unclear. CDR1 MNHNY and CDR2 SVGAGI come from the germline V gene (reference sequence). The CDR3 runs to 12 residues.

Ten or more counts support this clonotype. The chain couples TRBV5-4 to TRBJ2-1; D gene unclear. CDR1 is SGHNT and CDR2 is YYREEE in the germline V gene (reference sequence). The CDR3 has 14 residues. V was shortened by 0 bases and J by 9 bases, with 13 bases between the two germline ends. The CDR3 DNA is TGTGCCAGCAGCTTGGGCCCGGTAATGGGTGAGCAGTTCTTC. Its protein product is CASSLGPVMGEQFF.

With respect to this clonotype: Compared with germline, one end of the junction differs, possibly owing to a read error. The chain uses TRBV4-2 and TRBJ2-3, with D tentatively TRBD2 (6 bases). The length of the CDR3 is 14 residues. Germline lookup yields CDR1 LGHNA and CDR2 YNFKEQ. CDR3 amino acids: CASSQAGDWDTEYF. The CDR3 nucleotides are TGTGCCAGCAGCCAAGCGGGAGACTGGGATACGGAGTATTTT.

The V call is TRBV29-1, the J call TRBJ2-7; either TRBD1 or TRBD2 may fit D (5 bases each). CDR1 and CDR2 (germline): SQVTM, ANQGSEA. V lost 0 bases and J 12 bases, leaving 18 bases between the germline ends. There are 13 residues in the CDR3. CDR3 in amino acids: CSVEEPGTNKPYV. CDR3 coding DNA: TGCAGCGTTGAAGAACCCGGGACCAATAAGCCGTACGTC.

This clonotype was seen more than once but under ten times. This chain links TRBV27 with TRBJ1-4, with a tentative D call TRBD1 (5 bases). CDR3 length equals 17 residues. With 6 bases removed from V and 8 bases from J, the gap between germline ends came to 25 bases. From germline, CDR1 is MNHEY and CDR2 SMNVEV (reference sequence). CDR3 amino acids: CASSPTDRTTFDEKLFF. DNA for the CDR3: TGTGCCAGCAGCCCGACCGACAGAACGACCTTCGACGAAAAACTGTTTTTT. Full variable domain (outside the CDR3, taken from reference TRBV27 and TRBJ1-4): EAQVTQNPRYLITVTGKKLTVTCSQNMNHEYMSWYRQDPGLGLRQIYYSMNVEVTDKGDVPEGYKVSRKEKRNFPLILESPSPNQTSLYFCASSPTDRTTFDEKLFFGSGTQLSVL.

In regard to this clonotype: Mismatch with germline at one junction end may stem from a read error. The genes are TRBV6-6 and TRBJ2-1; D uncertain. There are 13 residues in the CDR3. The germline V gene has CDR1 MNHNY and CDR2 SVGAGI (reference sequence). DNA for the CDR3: TGTGCCAGCATGGAAAGCTCCTACGATGAGCAGTTCTTC. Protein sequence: CASMESSYDEQFF.

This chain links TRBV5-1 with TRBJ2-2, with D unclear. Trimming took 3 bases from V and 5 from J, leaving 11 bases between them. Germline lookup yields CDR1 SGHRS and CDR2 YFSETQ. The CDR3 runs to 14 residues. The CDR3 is CASSSLSGTGELFF. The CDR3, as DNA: TGCGCCAGCAGCTCGTTATCCGGGACCGGGGAGCTGTTTTTT.

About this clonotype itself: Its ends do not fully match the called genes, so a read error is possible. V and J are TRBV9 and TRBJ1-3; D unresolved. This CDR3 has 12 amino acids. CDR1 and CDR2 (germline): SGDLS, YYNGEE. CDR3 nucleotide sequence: TGTGCCAGCAGTCCCGAAAGAGGCACCACATATTTT. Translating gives CASSPERGTTYF.

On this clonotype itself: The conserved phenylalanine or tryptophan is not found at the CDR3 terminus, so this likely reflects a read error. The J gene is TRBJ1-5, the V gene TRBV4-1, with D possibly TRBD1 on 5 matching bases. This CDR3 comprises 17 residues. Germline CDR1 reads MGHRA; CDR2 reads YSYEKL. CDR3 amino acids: CASSQMTGTDSNQSQHS. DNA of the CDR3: TGCGCCAGCAGCCAGATGACCGGGACGGATAGCAATCAGTCCCAGCATTCT.

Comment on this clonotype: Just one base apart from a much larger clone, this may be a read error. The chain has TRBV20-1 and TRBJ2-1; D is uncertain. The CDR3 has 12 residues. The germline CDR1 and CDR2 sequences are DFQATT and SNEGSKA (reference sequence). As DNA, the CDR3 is TGCAGTGCTGGAGAAACTACCAATGAGCAGTTCTTC. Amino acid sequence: CSAGETTNEQFF.